A single sample is the source of the 28 T cell receptor beta chains below, sequenced in a study of human T cells and chemical hapten exposure. The time point: patch test 2, 6 weeks after DPC sensitization. Documented treatment: therapeutic diphenylcyclopropenone sensitization with weekly scalp DPC. TCRdb re-analysed the RACE reads in MiXCR, keeping a single row per CDR3 protein. This table has just over 350,000 distinct CDR3 sequences, around 6% appearing once. The specimen was whole blood, collected in connection with sensitization to the hapten diphenylcyclopropenone (DPC). The origin of the receptors is a young woman with alopecia areata. Some clones in this sample may be carry-over from other donors' samples.

This sequence joins TRBV6-1 and TRBJ2-6; D is ambiguous. This CDR3 region has 15 residues. The germline V gene encodes CDR1 MNHNS and CDR2 SASEGT. V was shortened by 10 bases and J by 4 bases, with 17 bases between the two germline ends. The CDR3, as DNA: TGTGCCATCACCCCCATTGTGACGGGGGCCAACGTCCTGACTTTC. Protein: CAITPIVTGANVLTF.

V usage is TRBV3-1 and J usage is TRBJ2-7; 7 bases align to TRBD2. Germline assignment: CDR1 LGHDT and CDR2 YNNKEL (reference sequence). The CDR3 runs to 15 residues. The V gene end was trimmed by 0 bases and the J gene end by 3 bases; junction bases not matched to a gene: 5. CDR3 amino acids: CASSQDWAGDYEQYF. Written as DNA, the CDR3 is TGTGCCAGCAGCCAAGATTGGGCGGGGGACTACGAGCAGTACTTC.

This clonotype was detected only a few times. The chain recombines TRBV7-8 with TRBJ2-2, with 8 bases fitting TRBD2. Germline CDR1 and CDR2: SGHVS and FQNEAQ. The junction had 5 bases not matched to a gene; V was cut back by 5 bases and J by 6 bases. This CDR3 region has 14 residues. The CDR3 DNA sequence: TGTGCCAGCAGCCCGAGCGGGGGTCCCGGGGAGCTGTTTTTT. Translation gives CASSPSGGPGELFF.

This clonotype was detected many times. V gene TRBV2 combines with J gene TRBJ2-2, with 9 bases aligning to TRBD1. CDR3 length: 15 residues. The V gene's germline CDR1 is SNHLY and CDR2 FYNNEI. The V and J ends lost 4 bases and 5 bases, in that order; junction bases with no gene match: 5. CDR3 loop: CASSAGQGPTGELFF. The DNA for the CDR3 is TGTGCCAGCAGTGCAGGACAGGGGCCGACCGGGGAGCTGTTTTTT.

This clonotype was recorded many times. The V and J genes are TRBV7-2 and TRBJ1-2; perhaps TRBD1 as D (5 bases). The V and J ends lost 6 bases and 1 base respectively, with 15 bases between them. The CDR3 runs to 15 residues. Per the germline V gene, CDR1 is SGHTA and CDR2 is FQGNSA. The CDR3 DNA reads TGTGCCAGCAGGCGGCCAGGGTCCTTTAACTATGGCTACACCTTC. Translated: CASRRPGSFNYGYTF.

The chain recombines TRBV6-5 with TRBJ2-2; TRBD1 agrees at 8 bases. V lost 7 bases to trimming and J lost 5 bases; unmatched junction nucleotides: 6. The CDR3 loop spans 14 amino acids. Germline CDR1 and CDR2: MNHEY and SVGAGI. The CDR3 sequence is CASITTGGTGELFF. CDR3 nucleotide sequence: TGTGCCAGCATTACTACAGGGGGAACCGGGGAGCTGTTTTTT.

This clonotype appeared a few times. The chain links TRBV2 to TRBJ1-1, with D possibly TRBD1 on 6 matching bases. Germline values: CDR1 SNHLY, CDR2 FYNNEI. V lost 8 bases and J 1 base, leaving 11 bases between the germline ends. The length of the CDR3 is 13 residues. This CDR3 is CASPGAENTEAFF. CDR3 in DNA: TGTGCCAGCCCGGGGGCAGAGAACACTGAAGCTTTCTTT.

This clonotype was counted ten times or more. This chain joins TRBV7-2 and TRBJ1-3; D is undetermined. This CDR3 is 15 amino acids long. Trimming stripped 2 bases from V and 1 base from J, with 9 bases between. Germline V gene lookup returns CDR1 SGHTA and CDR2 FQGNSA. CDR3 in amino acids: CASSLREVSGNTIYF. The DNA for the CDR3 is TGTGCCAGCAGCTTAAGGGAGGTGTCTGGAAACACCATATATTTT.

This clonotype has ten or more counts. CDR3 loop: CASSIGVRSRVNTEAFF. CDR3 nucleotide sequence: TGTGCCAGCAGCATCGGCGTACGGAGTCGAGTGAACACTGAAGCTTTCTTT. This chain joins TRBV12-3 or TRBV12-4 and TRBJ1-1; D not certain. CDR3 length equals 17 residues. V was shortened by 6 bases and J by 0 bases, with 20 bases between the two germline ends.

This clonotype was counted between two and nine times. The chain is built from TRBV10-3 and TRBJ2-1; 14 bases are a match to TRBD2. This CDR3 spans 17 amino acids. CDR1 and CDR2 from the germline V gene are ENHRY and SYGVKD. Trimming cost V 6 bases and J 0 bases; bases outside gene matches: 4. In nucleotides, the CDR3 is TGTGCCATCAGCGGACTAGCGGGGGGCTCCTCCTACAATGAGCAGTTCTTC. As protein: CAISGLAGGSSYNEQFF.

This clonotype was seen only a few times. The chain is built from TRBV6-6 and TRBJ2-7; D may be TRBD2 (6 bases). CDR1 and CDR2 from the germline V gene are MNHNY and SVGAGI (reference sequence). This CDR3 is 14 amino acids long. The V end was cut by 5 bases, the J end by 6 bases, with 17 bases between. The CDR3, as DNA: TGTGCCAGCAGTCTCCCGGGCCAGGAGGGCGAGCAGTACTTC. The encoded protein is CASSLPGQEGEQYF.

This chain links TRBV20-1 with TRBJ2-5; weak D call: TRBD1 (7 bases). Deletions cut 2 bases from V and 5 bases from J, with 21 bases between. There are 16 residues in the CDR3. CDR1 and CDR2 (germline): DFQATT, SNEGSKA (reference sequence). CDR3 residues: CSARWRRGRSLETQYF. The DNA for the CDR3 is TGCAGTGCTAGATGGCGGAGGGGGCGTTCTCTTGAGACCCAGTACTTC.

This rearrangement joins TRBV18 to TRBJ1-6; D is ambiguous. CDR1 is KGHSH and CDR2 is LQKENI in the germline V gene. The ends were cut back, 2 bases at V and 12 bases at J, with 8 bases in the middle. The CDR3 has 12 residues. CDR3 nucleotide sequence: TGTGCCAGCTCACCAGAAGCCCAACCCCTCCACTTT. Its translation: CASSPEAQPLHF.

A few counts support this clonotype. The V gene is TRBV3-1, the J gene TRBJ2-7, with D perhaps TRBD2 (6 bases). This CDR3 has 15 amino acids. V was cut by 3 bases and J by 0 bases, with 12 bases left in between. CDR1 is LGHDT and CDR2 is YNNKEL in the germline V gene (reference sequence). The chain's CDR3 is CASSHGDSLSYEQYF. CDR3 nucleotides: TGTGCCAGCAGCCATGGGGACTCGCTCTCCTACGAGCAGTACTTC.

This clonotype came up a few times. The rearrangement uses TRBV5-1 and TRBJ1-5; TRBD1 matches at 7 bases. V gave up 4 bases and J gave up 5 bases; unmatched junction bases: 6. CDR1 SGHRS and CDR2 YFSETQ come from the germline V gene. The CDR3 length is 14 residues. CDR3 loop: CASSDLGGDQPQHF. The CDR3, as DNA: TGCGCCAGCAGCGATCTAGGGGGCGATCAGCCCCAGCATTTT.

The sample holds a few counts of this clonotype. This chain uses TRBV20-1 with TRBJ2-3, with D possibly TRBD2 on 6 matching bases. The CDR3 has 14 residues. Germline CDR1 reads DFQATT; CDR2 reads SNEGSKA (reference sequence). Trimming shortened V by 2 bases and J by 1 base, and 10 bases separated the two germline ends. Here the CDR3 reads CSARLAYRTDTQYF. The DNA for the CDR3 is TGCAGTGCTAGACTAGCGTATCGCACAGATACGCAGTATTTT.

This chain joins TRBV7-2 and TRBJ2-5, with D possibly TRBD1 on 6 matching bases. Germline V gene sequence: CDR1 SGHTA, CDR2 FQGNSA. CDR3 length: 14 amino acids. V was cut by 1 base and J by 5 bases, with 11 bases left in between. The DNA of the CDR3 is TGTGCCAGCAGCTTAGGGACAGCTTCCGAGACCCAGTACTTC. This codes for CASSLGTASETQYF.

This clonotype was counted a few times. The chain has TRBV6-5 and TRBJ2-1; D not resolved. Between the trimmed V and J ends, which lost 7 bases and 6 bases, there was a span of 7 bases. This CDR3 comprises 11 residues. Germline values: CDR1 MNHEY, CDR2 SVGAGI. CDR3 protein: CASTQSNEQFF. The CDR3 DNA is TGTGCCAGCACTCAATCCAATGAGCAGTTCTTC.

The chain couples TRBV7-9 to TRBJ2-3; TRBD2 matches at 7 bases. Trimming took 5 bases from V and 4 from J; bases not matched to a gene: 6. The V gene's germline CDR1 is SEHNR and CDR2 FQNEAQ (reference sequence). The CDR3 covers 14 residues. The CDR3 DNA reads TGTGCCAGCAGCCCAAGCGGGGAGGCAGATACGCAGTATTTT. Amino acid sequence: CASSPSGEADTQYF.

The V and J genes are TRBV10-2 and TRBJ2-3; the D gene is possibly TRBD1 (6 bases). Trimming removed 4 bases from V and 5 bases from J, with 13 bases in between. This CDR3 is 14 amino acids long. Per germline, CDR1 WSHSY and CDR2 SAAADI. CDR3: CASSGEDRRDTQYF. DNA of the CDR3: TGCGCCAGCAGTGGGGAAGACAGGAGAGATACGCAGTATTTT.

This clonotype has a count of ten or more. The DNA of the CDR3 is TGTGCCAGCAGCCACGGGGAAACTTCCTACAATGAGCAGTTCTTC. Protein product: CASSHGETSYNEQFF. V usage is TRBV27 and J usage is TRBJ2-1; a possible D gene is TRBD2 (5 bases). The CDR3 runs 15 residues. Per the germline V gene, CDR1 is MNHEY and CDR2 is SMNVEV (reference sequence). V lost 6 bases and J lost 1, with 13 bases in between.

In this sample, this clonotype turned up a few times. The chain couples TRBV7-3 to TRBJ1-4; the match to TRBD1 covers 7 bases. This CDR3 contains 14 residues. Per germline, CDR1 SGHTA and CDR2 FQGTGA. V shed 3 bases, J shed 7 bases, and the junction held 5 bases outside the gene matches. This chain's CDR3 is CASSFDRDGEKLFF. The CDR3 DNA is TGTGCCAGCAGCTTTGACAGGGACGGTGAAAAACTGTTTTTT.

The chain combines TRBV5-4 with TRBJ1-1, with D possibly matching TRBD1 (6 bases). CDR3 size: 14 residues. V was pared by 4 bases and J by 4 bases, with 14 bases between. Germline lookup yields CDR1 SGHNT and CDR2 YYREEE (reference sequence). The CDR3 nucleotides are TGTGCCAGCAGCGGCGAGACAGGTAGCACTGAAGCTTTCTTT. Translation gives CASSGETGSTEAFF.

V gene TRBV27 combines with J gene TRBJ1-1; D is unresolved. V was shortened by 5 bases and J by 5 bases, with 15 bases between the two germline ends. The length of the CDR3 is 14 residues. CDR1 and CDR2 from the germline V gene are MNHEY and SMNVEV (reference sequence). The CDR3 nucleotides are TGTGCCAGCAGTGTGAAGGGAGGTACTACTGAAGCTTTCTTT. This sequence encodes CASSVKGGTTEAFF.

As to this clonotype: With a much larger clone just one base away, this may be a read error. In DNA, the CDR3 is TGTGTCAGCAGCCAAGAAACAGGTACTGAAGCTTTCTTT. It yields the protein CVSSQETGTEAFF. The chain couples TRBV4-2 to TRBJ1-1, with D tentatively TRBD1 (5 bases). Germline V lookup: CDR1 LGHNA, CDR2 YNFKEQ. This CDR3 is built from 13 residues.

This clonotype was detected only a few times. The chain links TRBV7-2 to TRBJ2-3, with 8 bases lining up with TRBD2. Germline-derived CDR1 and CDR2 are SGHTA and FQGNSA. The CDR3 has 12 amino acids. Germline trimming cut 4 bases from V and 13 bases from J; bases unmatched to any gene: 7. The CDR3 reads CASSSSGSSEYF. The CDR3 DNA reads as TGTGCCAGCAGCTCCAGCGGGAGTTCAGAGTATTTT.

The V call is TRBV7-9, the J call TRBJ1-3, with unresolved D. This CDR3 contains 15 residues. Germline CDR1 SEHNR, CDR2 FQNEAQ (reference sequence). Trimming removed 2 bases from V and 0 bases from J, with 8 bases in between. The CDR3 region is CASSLYAISGNTIYF. CDR3 nucleotides: TGTGCCAGCAGCTTATATGCGATCTCTGGAAACACCATATATTTT. The full variable domain, with the rest looked up from reference TRBV7-9 and TRBJ1-3, is DTGVSQNPRHKITKRGQNVTFRCDPISEHNRLYWYRQTLGQGPEFLTYFQNEAQLEKSRLLSDRFSAERPKGSFSTLEIQRTEQGDSAMYLCASSLYAISGNTIYFGEGSWLTVV.

This clonotype has a count of ten or more. V and J are TRBV20-1 and TRBJ1-2; D perhaps matches TRBD1 (5 bases). V was shortened by 4 bases and J by 4 bases, with 13 bases between the two germline ends. The CDR3 totals 13 residues. CDR1 and CDR2 (germline): DFQATT, SNEGSKA (reference sequence). The CDR3 DNA reads TGCAGTGCTATACTCCAGGGAATCTATGGCTACACCTTC. This encodes CSAILQGIYGYTF.